The sequence of this T cell receptor (beta chain) was determined in a study of monozygotic twins with inflammatory bowel disease. The study's findings and limits: IBD patients share fewer clonotypes with other people than healthy twins do, especially with disease activity. Differing immunosuppressive treatments may have added variability to patient repertoires.

After skipping T cell sorting, the authors isolated total RNA from whole blood. Eight cDNA synthesis reactions were run for every sample. TCRdb processed the 5' RACE reads again and assigns one entry to each CDR3 protein, with no DNA. The table lists 300,000 to 350,000 distinct CDR3 sequences. Concerning this clonotype itself: Its target is not known.

Germline lookup yields CDR1 LNHDA and CDR2 SQIVND (reference sequence). The CDR3 covers 14 residues. The source is a human donor with ulcerative colitis or Crohn's disease, or a healthy co-twin of an affected twin (not recorded which). Specimen: blood. The V gene is TRBV19, the J gene TRBJ2-7; TCRdb reports TRBD2, a call that lacks DNA to check it against. CDR3 protein: CASSLTLATYEQYF.